This T cell receptor beta chain stems from a study of response to subunit inactivated influenza vaccine. Study observations and caveats: That few new T cells are recruited by each seasonal influenza vaccination was the authors' suggestion.

Regarding this clonotype: Its antigen is not known.

The germline V gene encodes CDR1 GTSNPN and CDR2 SVGIG (reference sequence). The CDR3 is 21 residues long. The germline V and J ends were trimmed by 2 bases and 4 bases, with 30 bases remaining between them. TCRdb called the RT-PCR reads again in MiXCR, with one record for every CDR3 protein. The repertoire has over 800,000 distinct CDR3 sequences, 21% of them found once; the top ten carry roughly 10%. The receptor was derived from a man over 45 who received an inactivated influenza vaccine. The J gene is TRBJ2-6, the V gene TRBV30, with TRBD1 as a possible D gene (7 bases). The specimen comprised PBMCs from blood, sampled more than 4 days after vaccination. Here the CDR3 DNA reads TGTGCCTGGAGTTTTGGGGCGGGACAGCCTGATTTAACACAGGGGGCCAACGTCCTGACTTTC. The encoded protein is CAWSFGAGQPDLTQGANVLTF. The complete variable domain, with remaining parts taken from reference TRBV30 and TRBJ2-6, reads SQTIHQWPATLVQPVGSPLSLECTVEGTSNPNLYWYRQAAGRGLQLLFYSVGIGQISSEVPQNLSASRPQDRQFILSSKKLLLSDSGFYLCAWSFGAGQPDLTQGANVLTFGAGSRLTVL.